What follows are 22 T cell receptor beta chains derived from one specimen sequenced in a study of OX40 agonist ivuxolimab in advanced cancers. Method: immunoSEQ multiplex PCR; TCRdb's copy keeps in-frame clones and lacks some. The table records about 54,000 clones, 85% to 95% of them present only once. Sample: CD4+ or CD8+ T cells sorted from blood, taken in a trial of the OX40 agonist ivuxolimab. The receptors derive from an adult with an advanced solid tumor such as melanoma, head and neck, liver or kidney cancer.

This CDR3 is CASSFGSSYEQYF. DNA of the CDR3: TGCGCCAGCAGCTTTGGCAGTTCCTACGAGCAGTACTTC. The rearrangement links TRBV5-1 to TRBJ2-7; D unresolved. The V gene lost 2 bases and the J gene lost 1 base, with 7 bases spanning the gap. Germline V gene lookup returns CDR1 SGHRS and CDR2 YFSETQ. There are 13 residues in the CDR3.

CDR3 nucleotide sequence: TGTGCCAGCAGTGGGAGACTAGCGGGGGGGAGGACCGGGGAGCTGTTTTTT. Translating it yields CASSGRLAGGRTGELFF. J is TRBJ2-2 and V is TRBV6-1, with TRBD2 matching over 14 bases. The CDR3 sequence is 17 residues long. Trimming removed 4 bases from V and 5 bases from J; junction bases left unmatched: 6. Germline CDR1 reads MNHNS; CDR2 reads SASEGT.

This chain joins TRBV29-1 and TRBJ2-7; the match to TRBD2 covers 13 bases. Germline CDR1 SQVTM, CDR2 ANQGSEA. CDR3 length: 15 amino acids. After removal of 0 bases from V and 7 bases from J, the junction contained 6 bases not matched to a gene. DNA for the CDR3: TGCAGCGTTGAAGAGGGACGGGGACTAGCGGGGGAGCAGTACTTC. This translates into CSVEEGRGLAGEQYF.

The V call is TRBV27, the J call TRBJ1-2; no definite D call. V was cut by 3 bases and J by 0 bases, with 11 bases left in between. The CDR3 extends over 15 amino acids. Germline CDR1 is MNHEY and CDR2 is SMNVEV (reference sequence). CDR3 in amino acids: CASSLKGHTNYGYTF. As DNA, the CDR3 is TGTGCCAGCAGTTTGAAAGGGCATACTAACTATGGCTACACCTTC.

This chain uses TRBV7-9 with TRBJ1-2, with D unresolved. This CDR3 contains 13 residues. V was clipped by 1 base and J by 6 bases, with 9 bases between them. Germline V gene data show CDR1 as SEHNR and CDR2 as FQNEAQ (reference sequence). CDR3 loop: CASSLGTLNGYTF. In DNA form, the CDR3 reads TGTGCCAGCAGCTTAGGGACCCTGAATGGCTACACCTTC. Based on the CDR3 plus reference TRBV7-9 and TRBJ1-2, the full variable domain is DTGVSQNPRHKITKRGQNVTFRCDPISEHNRLYWYRQTLGQGPEFLTYFQNEAQLEKSRLLSDRFSAERPKGSFSTLEIQRTEQGDSAMYLCASSLGTLNGYTFGSGTRLTVV.

This clone showed up just a few times. The chain joins TRBV5-8 to TRBJ1-5; a weak D match, TRBD1 (6 bases). This CDR3 is built from 13 residues. V lost 6 bases to trimming and J lost 4 bases, with 11 bases between them. The germline CDR1 and CDR2 sequences are SGHTS and YDEGEE. CDR3 amino acids: CASTSGVNQPQHF. The CDR3 DNA follows: TGTGCCAGCACCTCAGGGGTAAATCAGCCCCAGCATTTT.

V usage is TRBV10-3 and J usage is TRBJ1-2; D not resolved. From germline, CDR1 is ENHRY and CDR2 SYGVKD. The CDR3 length is 13 residues. Trimming took off 7 bases at V and 3 bases at J, with 12 bases between the two ends. CDR3 in DNA: TGTGCCATCACTTTGAACCCTGACTATGGCTACACCTTC. Translating it yields CAITLNPDYGYTF.

The chain couples TRBV13 to TRBJ1-5; 11 nucleotides line up with TRBD1. Germline values: CDR1 PRHDT, CDR2 FYEKMQ (reference sequence). This CDR3 has 14 amino acids. V gave up 5 bases and J gave up 9 bases; unmatched junction bases: 6. The CDR3 coding sequence is TGTGCCAGCAGCCTGGGACAGGGGGTCTGGCCCCAGCATTTT. Translation: CASSLGQGVWPQHF. Supplemented by reference TRBV13 and TRBJ1-5, the full variable domain reads AAGVIQSPRHLIKEKRETATLKCYPIPRHDTVYWYQQGPGQDPQFLISFYEKMQSDKGSIPDRFSAQQFSDYHSELNMSSLELGDSALYFCASSLGQGVWPQHFGDGTRLSIL.

The J gene is TRBJ2-7, the V gene TRBV7-3; 7 bases are a match to TRBD1. Germline lookup yields CDR1 SGHTA and CDR2 FQGTGA. This CDR3 has 17 amino acids. Trimming at V came to 3 bases and at J to 4 bases, leaving 15 bases not matched to a gene. The CDR3 region has the DNA TGTGCCAGCAGCTTCCCGCCCGACCGGGACAGCGAGTACGAGCAGTACTTC. Translated, it gives CASSFPPDRDSEYEQYF. Using reference TRBV7-3 and TRBJ2-7 for the parts outside the CDR3, the full variable domain is GAGVSQTPSNKVTEKGKYVELRCDPISGHTALYWYRQSLGQGPEFLIYFQGTGAADDSGLPNDRFFAVRPEGSVSTLKIQRTERGDSAVYLCASSFPPDRDSEYEQYFGPGTRLTVT.

The rearrangement joins TRBV2 to TRBJ1-2; 8 bases map to TRBD1. The CDR3 covers 13 residues. CDR1 SNHLY and CDR2 FYNNEI come from the germline V gene. The J segment lost 4 bases and the V segment lost 6 bases, leaving 4 bases of the junction unmatched. In DNA form, the CDR3 reads TGTGCCAGCAGCGCAGGGGGCGCCTATGGCTACACCTTC. This sequence encodes CASSAGGAYGYTF.

CDR3 sequence: CASSQELGGTGVPSSYNEQFF. As DNA, the CDR3 is TGCGCCAGCAGCCAAGAATTAGGGGGGACAGGAGTCCCTAGCTCCTACAATGAGCAGTTCTTC. The chain uses TRBV4-3 and TRBJ2-1; 8 bases are shared with TRBD1. The CDR3 totals 21 residues. Trimming at V came to 0 bases and at J to 0 bases, leaving 16 bases not matched to a gene. Germline CDR1 and CDR2: LGHNA and YSLEER.

This clone came up once. The chain joins TRBV27 to TRBJ2-5, with 7 nucleotides matching TRBD1. Unmatched junction bases numbered 14, after V lost 6 bases and J lost 7 bases. Germline-derived CDR1 and CDR2 are MNHEY and SMNVEV (reference sequence). This CDR3 is 15 amino acids long. CDR3 nucleotide sequence: TGTGCCAGCAGCCAAGGGACAGACTATTCCCTGACCCAGTACTTC. This encodes CASSQGTDYSLTQYF.

The chain couples TRBV19 to TRBJ1-6; tentative D call: TRBD1 (5 bases). This CDR3 has 17 amino acids. The germline V gene encodes CDR1 LNHDA and CDR2 SQIVND (reference sequence). V was trimmed by 3 bases and J by 6 bases, leaving 18 bases between them. The CDR3 protein is CASSILVGRVGNSPLHF. CDR3 bases: TGTGCCAGTAGTATTTTGGTGGGCAGGGTCGGTAATTCACCCCTCCACTTT.

The V and J genes are TRBV12-5 and TRBJ2-3; TRBD2 is a possible D gene (6 bases). The CDR3 runs to 16 residues. The germline CDR1 and CDR2 sequences are LGHNT and FRNRAP. Trimming left V 7 bases short and J 3 bases short, with 20 bases between. The CDR3 spells CASASYWRGLTDTQYF. The CDR3 DNA reads as TGTGCTAGTGCCTCGTACTGGCGGGGACTTACAGATACGCAGTATTTT.

This clone appeared a single time. The chain combines TRBV2 with TRBJ2-3; a weak D match, TRBD2 (6 bases). With 6 bases removed from V and 0 bases from J, the gap between germline ends came to 16 bases. The CDR3 loop spans 16 amino acids. The germline gives CDR1 SNHLY, CDR2 FYNNEI. CDR3 sequence: CASSHRDFYSTDTQYF. The CDR3 DNA reads as TGTGCCAGCAGCCACCGGGACTTCTATAGCACAGATACGCAGTATTTT.

This clone is a singleton in its sample. The gene calls are TRBV4-1 and TRBJ2-7, with D unresolved. This CDR3 has 15 amino acids. Germline lookup yields CDR1 MGHRA and CDR2 YSYEKL. V lost 3 bases and J lost 0, with 12 bases in between. The CDR3 bases are TGCGCCAGCAGCCAGAATCAACAGACCTCCTACGAGCAGTACTTC. The encoded protein is CASSQNQQTSYEQYF.

The sample holds a few counts of this clone. The chain has TRBV4-1 and TRBJ1-5; the match to TRBD1 covers 7 bases. CDR3 length: 15 residues. The germline V gene encodes CDR1 MGHRA and CDR2 YSYEKL. V dropped 4 bases and J dropped 5; count of bases not matched to a gene: 8. The CDR3 DNA reads as TGCGCCAGCAGCCCCATGACAGGGCCCTATCAGCCCCAGCATTTT. Translated, it gives CASSPMTGPYQPQHF.

V usage is TRBV27 and J usage is TRBJ1-2, with a possible D match to TRBD1 (5 bases). The germline V gene encodes CDR1 MNHEY and CDR2 SMNVEV (reference sequence). This CDR3 is built from 13 residues. Trimming left V 3 bases short and J 2 bases short, with 7 bases between. Here the CDR3 DNA reads TGTGCCAGCAGTTTTCCAGGGAACTATGGCTACACCTTC. Translated: CASSFPGNYGYTF.

The chain has TRBV7-3 and TRBJ2-7; D tentatively fits TRBD1 or TRBD2 (6 bases each). There are 14 residues in the CDR3. The V and J ends lost 2 bases and 1 base respectively, with 9 bases between them. CDR1 and CDR2 from the germline V gene are SGHTA and FQGTGA. This CDR3 is CASSLEGGSYEQYF. CDR3 coding DNA: TGTGCCAGCAGCTTAGAGGGGGGATCCTACGAGCAGTACTTC.

The chain joins TRBV4-1 to TRBJ1-4, with D unclear. Germline V lookup: CDR1 MGHRA, CDR2 YSYEKL. This CDR3 spans 13 amino acids. Trimming removed 0 bases from V and 8 bases from J, with 7 bases in between. For the CDR3, the DNA is TGCGCCAGCAGCCAAGATTCTCGAGAAAAACTGTTTTTT. The encoded protein is CASSQDSREKLFF.

The chain has TRBV7-2 and TRBJ2-1; 10 bases agree with TRBD2. Germline values: CDR1 SGHTA, CDR2 FQGNSA. CDR3 length: 16 residues. The J segment lost 4 bases and the V segment lost 3 bases, leaving 6 bases of the junction unmatched. CDR3 DNA sequence: TGTGCCAGCAGCTTCTCTAGCGGGAGCGCATACAATGAGCAGTTCTTC. Protein sequence: CASSFSSGSAYNEQFF.

This clone occurred once. The chain couples TRBV5-6 to TRBJ2-1, with 12 bases aligning to TRBD2. The CDR3 is 19 residues long. Germline trimming cut 2 bases from V and 0 bases from J; bases unmatched to any gene: 9. Germline CDR1 is SGHDT and CDR2 is YYEEEE. CDR3 coding DNA: TGTGCCAGCAGCTTTCCTCTAGCGGGAGGGCCGAGCTCCTACAATGAGCAGTTCTTC. Protein product: CASSFPLAGGPSSYNEQFF.